What follows are 2 T cell receptor beta chains derived from one specimen sequenced in a study of spatial heterogeneity in lung cancer. Study-level results: Tumor mutation counts were tracked by expanded intratumoral alpha and beta TCR counts.

Time point described: sample taken at primary tumor resection. Their antigens remain unidentified. MiXCR, applied by TCRdb to the 5' RACE reads, yields one record per CDR3 protein. The top ten hold 16% of the sample, which has several hundred distinct CDR3 sequences, roughly 14% seen once. The sequences come from lung tumor tissue, collected at surgery. The receptors here all came from a male donor with early-stage non-small cell lung cancer.

This clonotype has a handful of counts. This beta chain lies outside the target of a library built for alpha chains; its clone size means little. The chain is built from TRBV20-1 and TRBJ1-1, with unresolved D. This CDR3 is 14 amino acids long. Trimming took 6 bases from V and 3 from J, leaving 17 bases between them. In germline, CDR1 is DFQATT, CDR2 SNEGSKA (reference sequence). The CDR3 here is CSAKDPRRYTEAFF. The DNA of the CDR3 is TGCAGTGCCAAGGATCCTCGGAGGTACACTGAAGCTTTCTTT.

As regards this clonotype: One base away lies a much larger clone, so this may be a sequencing read error. The library was built for alpha chains, so this beta chain is an off-target read and its size means little. The chain joins TRBV20-1 to TRBJ2-7; D gene uncertain. Germline assignment: CDR1 DFQATT and CDR2 SNEGSKA (reference sequence). This CDR3 comprises 10 residues. In DNA form, the CDR3 reads TGCAATGCCGCGCTCTACGAGCAGTACTTC. It yields the protein CNAALYEQYF.